These 14 T cell receptor beta chains originate from one sample sequenced in a study of beta chain features in type 1 diabetes. The authors reverse transcribed all of the isolated RNA, so sequencing captured expressed TCRB transcripts. Assay used: immunoSEQ multiplex PCR; TCRdb lists only in-frame clones, some missing. The sample consists of about 200,000 clones, 9.5% to 13% of them appearing once. The specimen was central memory CD4+ T cells from blood. The receptors here all came from a man between 18 and 35 years old in good health.

This clone turned up a few times. The chain is built from TRBV20-1 and TRBJ2-7; tentative D call: TRBD1 (5 bases). Trimming stripped 7 bases from V and 3 bases from J, with 7 bases between. Germline V lookup: CDR1 DFQATT, CDR2 SNEGSKA (reference sequence). The CDR3 runs to 10 residues. DNA of the CDR3: TGCAGTGGACAGTTCTACGAGCAGTACTTC. This gives the protein CSGQFYEQYF.

This clone was found a few times. The chain recombines TRBV7-9 with TRBJ2-2; D unclear. Between the trimmed V and J ends, which lost 1 base and 4 bases, there was a span of 13 bases. The CDR3 length is 16 residues. CDR1 is SEHNR, CDR2 FQNEAQ, per germline (reference sequence). CDR3: CASSLDPKLVTGELFF. The CDR3 bases are TGTGCCAGCAGCTTAGATCCCAAGCTTGTCACCGGGGAGCTGTTTTTT.

This clone has a single count. V usage is TRBV5-1 and J usage is TRBJ2-7; D remains unclear. The CDR3 runs to 12 residues. Germline CDR1 reads SGHRS; CDR2 reads YFSETQ. V was clipped by 0 bases and J by 7 bases, with 8 bases between them. The CDR3 DNA follows: TGCGCCAGCAGCTTGGAGGGCTTAGAGCAGTACTTC. It specifies CASSLEGLEQYF. Full variable domain (outside the CDR3, taken from reference TRBV5-1 and TRBJ2-7): KAGVTQTPRYLIKTRGQQVTLSCSPISGHRSVSWYQQTPGQGLQFLFEYFSETQRNKGNFPGRFSGRQFSNSRSEMNVSTLELGDSALYLCASSLEGLEQYFGPGTRLTVT.

This chain uses TRBV7-9 with TRBJ2-7, with 11 bases lining up with TRBD2. Trimming at V came to 4 bases and at J to 2 bases, leaving 7 bases not matched to a gene. There are 16 residues in the CDR3. Germline CDR1 is SEHNR and CDR2 is FQNEAQ (reference sequence). The CDR3 coding sequence is TGTGCCAGCAGCTCCATACGGGGACTAGCGGCCTACGAGCAGTACTTC. This codes for CASSSIRGLAAYEQYF.

V usage is TRBV30 and J usage is TRBJ1-1, with D perhaps matching TRBD1 (5 bases). V lost 0 bases and J 8 bases, leaving 19 bases between the germline ends. The CDR3 runs to 15 residues. CDR1 GTSNPN and CDR2 SVGIG come from the germline V gene (reference sequence). CDR3 sequence reads: CAWSVPRQGRGEAFF. CDR3 bases: TGTGCCTGGAGTGTACCTCGGCAGGGTAGGGGAGAAGCTTTCTTT.

This clone turned up a few times. The rearrangement uses TRBV27 and TRBJ1-2; 10 nucleotides match TRBD1. With V trimmed by 3 bases and J by 1 base, 14 bases remained unmatched. Germline V gene data show CDR1 as MNHEY and CDR2 as SMNVEV (reference sequence). CDR3 length equals 19 residues. The CDR3 sequence is CASSFTPGQGGKGNYGYTF. CDR3 in DNA: TGTGCCAGCAGTTTTACCCCCGGACAGGGGGGAAAGGGTAACTATGGCTACACCTTC.

This clone was seen a handful of times. This chain joins TRBV2 and TRBJ2-7; D is unresolved. This CDR3 is 11 amino acids long. CDR1 SNHLY and CDR2 FYNNEI come from the germline V gene. Trimming removed 0 bases at V and 3 bases at J, with 0 bases between. CDR3 DNA sequence: TGTGCCAGCAGTGAAGCCTACGAGCAGTACTTC. Amino acid sequence: CASSEAYEQYF.

At least ten counts were recorded for this clone. The chain employs TRBV18 and TRBJ1-1; weak D call: TRBD1 (5 bases). V was shortened by 2 bases and J by 2 bases, with 15 bases between the two germline ends. The germline V gene has CDR1 KGHSH and CDR2 LQKENI. The CDR3 runs to 16 residues. The CDR3 nucleotides read TGTGCCAGCTCACCATCGGTGGTACAGGTTAACACTGAAGCTTTCTTT. This codes for CASSPSVVQVNTEAFF.

This chain uses TRBV25-1 with TRBJ1-4; TRBD1 might be the D (6 bases). Trimming stripped 0 bases from V and 7 bases from J, with 18 bases between. CDR1 and CDR2 from the germline V gene are MGHDK and SYGVNS. The CDR3 covers 17 residues. As DNA, the CDR3 is TGTGCCAGCAGTGAATATGCCCCGGGCAGGGGAGTTGAAAAACTGTTTTTT. Translation: CASSEYAPGRGVEKLFF. The full variable domain, completed using reference TRBV25-1 and TRBJ1-4, is EADIYQTPRYLVIGTGKKITLECSQTMGHDKMYWYQQDPGMELHLIHYSYGVNSTEKGDLSSESTVSRIRTEHFPLTLESARPSHTSQYLCASSEYAPGRGVEKLFFGSGTQLSVL.

The rearrangement joins TRBV7-6 to TRBJ1-4; the D is unclear. The germline V gene has CDR1 SGHVS and CDR2 FNYEAQ. There are 15 residues in the CDR3. With 5 bases removed from V and 0 bases from J, the gap between germline ends came to 10 bases. The CDR3 bases are TGTGCCAGCAGCCGTAACGGAGCAACTAATGAAAAACTGTTTTTT. The encoded protein is CASSRNGATNEKLFF.

This clone was seen at least ten times. The J gene is TRBJ2-4, the V gene TRBV30; D might be TRBD2 (6 bases). V was pared by 0 bases and J by 11 bases, with 17 bases between. CDR3 length: 14 amino acids. Germline V lookup: CDR1 GTSNPN, CDR2 SVGIG (reference sequence). The CDR3 sequence is CAWSVRDLRGFQYF. The CDR3 nucleotides are TGTGCCTGGAGTGTGCGGGACCTGAGAGGCTTTCAGTACTTC.

This clone has a count of ten or more. V gene TRBV27 combines with J gene TRBJ2-1; 10 positions agree with TRBD2. The CDR3 consists of 14 residues. Germline V CDR1 and CDR2: MNHEY, SMNVEV (reference sequence). J lost 9 bases, V lost 7 bases, and 9 bases had no gene match. The CDR3 DNA follows: TGTGCCAGCAAGGCTAGCGGGAGACGAACTGAGCAGTTCTTC. Its translation is CASKASGRRTEQFF.

This clone was observed a handful of times. CDR3 in amino acids: CASSVGGDTGELFF. The CDR3 nucleotides read TGTGCCAGCAGCGTAGGCGGGGACACCGGGGAGCTGTTTTTT. V is TRBV9 and J is TRBJ2-2; maybe TRBD2 (6 bases). Germline CDR1 and CDR2: SGDLS and YYNGEE. V lost 0 bases to trimming and J lost 3 bases, with 6 bases between them. The CDR3 has 14 residues.

The CDR3 sequence is CASSQGRRVRTGELFF. The DNA for the CDR3 is TGCGCCAGCAGCCAAGGTCGTCGAGTGCGGACCGGGGAGCTGTTTTTT. The chain combines TRBV4-3 with TRBJ2-2; D gene ambiguous. Trimming took 1 base from V and 5 from J, leaving 14 bases between them. The germline V gene encodes CDR1 LGHNA and CDR2 YSLEER. This CDR3 region has 16 residues.